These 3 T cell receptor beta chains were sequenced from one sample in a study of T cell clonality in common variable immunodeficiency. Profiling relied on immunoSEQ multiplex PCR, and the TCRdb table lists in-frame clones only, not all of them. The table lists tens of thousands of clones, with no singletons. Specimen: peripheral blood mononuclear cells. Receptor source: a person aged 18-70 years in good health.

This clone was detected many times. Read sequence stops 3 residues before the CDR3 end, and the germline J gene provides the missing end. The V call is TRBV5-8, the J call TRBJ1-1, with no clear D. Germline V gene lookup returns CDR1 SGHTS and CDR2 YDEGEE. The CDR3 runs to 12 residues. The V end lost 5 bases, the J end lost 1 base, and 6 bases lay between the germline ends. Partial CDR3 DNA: TGTGCCAGCAGGATCAGGAACACTGAA. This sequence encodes CASRIRNTE. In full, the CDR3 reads CASRIRNTEAFF. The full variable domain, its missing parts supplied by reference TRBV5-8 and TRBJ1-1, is EAGVTQSPTHLIKTRGQQATLRCSPISGHTSVYWYQQALGLGLQFLLWYDEGEERNRGNFPPRFSGRQFPNYSSELNVNALELEDSALYLCASRIRNTEAFFGQGTRLTVV.

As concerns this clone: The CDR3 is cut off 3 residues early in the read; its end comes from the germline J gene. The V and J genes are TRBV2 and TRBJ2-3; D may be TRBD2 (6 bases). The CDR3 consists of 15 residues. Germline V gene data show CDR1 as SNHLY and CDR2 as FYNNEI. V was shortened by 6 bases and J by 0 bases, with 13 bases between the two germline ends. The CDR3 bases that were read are TGTGCCAGCAGAAATGGACTAACTAGCACAGATACG. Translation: CASRNGLTSTDT. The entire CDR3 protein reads CASRNGLTSTDTQYF.

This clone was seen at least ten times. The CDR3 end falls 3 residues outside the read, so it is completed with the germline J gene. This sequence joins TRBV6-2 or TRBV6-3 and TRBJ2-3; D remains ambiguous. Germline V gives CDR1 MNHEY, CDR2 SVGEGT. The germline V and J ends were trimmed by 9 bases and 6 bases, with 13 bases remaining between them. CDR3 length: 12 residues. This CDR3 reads CASNHGLDTQYF. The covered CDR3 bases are TGTGCCAGTAATCATGGGCTGGATACG.